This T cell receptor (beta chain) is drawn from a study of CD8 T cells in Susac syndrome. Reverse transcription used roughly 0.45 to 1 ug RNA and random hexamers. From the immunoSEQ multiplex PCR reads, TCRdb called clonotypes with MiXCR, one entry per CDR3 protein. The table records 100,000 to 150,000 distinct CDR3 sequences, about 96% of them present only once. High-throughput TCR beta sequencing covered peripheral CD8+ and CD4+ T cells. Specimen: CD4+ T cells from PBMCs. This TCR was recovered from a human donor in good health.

CDR3 nucleotide sequence: TGCAGCGGAGGGGTCAGCAGCAATGAGCAGTTCTTC. The encoded protein is CSGGVSSNEQFF. The chain employs TRBV29-1 and TRBJ2-1; D may be TRBD1 or TRBD2 (5 bases each). This CDR3 comprises 12 residues. The germline V and J ends were trimmed by 7 bases and 6 bases, with 13 bases remaining between them. Germline V gene data show CDR1 as SQVTM and CDR2 as ANQGSEA.